This T cell receptor beta chain was identified during a study of blood T cell repertoires in COVID-19. The wider study: Researchers got acute and convalescent COVID-19 samples from the United States, Italy and Spain. Sample material is recorded as cDNA or gDNA derived from T cells, B-cell-depleted T cells, or PBMCs.

Trimming removed 0 bases at V and 5 bases at J, with 12 bases between. CDR3 length: 15 residues. CDR1 SGHRS and CDR2 YFSETQ come from the germline V gene. Data came from immunoSEQ multiplex PCR; TCRdb stores just in-frame clones and leaves some out. The sample consists of about 140,000 clones, 82% of them appearing once. Sequencing was done on a sample of peripheral blood. This TCR was recovered from a woman aged 80 or over with acute or convalescent COVID-19. The chain is built from TRBV5-1 and TRBJ1-5, with D possibly matching TRBD1 (5 bases). As DNA, the CDR3 is TGCGCCAGCAGCTTGGGGGGGAGGTTGGATCAGCCCCAGCATTTT. Residues: CASSLGGRLDQPQHF.